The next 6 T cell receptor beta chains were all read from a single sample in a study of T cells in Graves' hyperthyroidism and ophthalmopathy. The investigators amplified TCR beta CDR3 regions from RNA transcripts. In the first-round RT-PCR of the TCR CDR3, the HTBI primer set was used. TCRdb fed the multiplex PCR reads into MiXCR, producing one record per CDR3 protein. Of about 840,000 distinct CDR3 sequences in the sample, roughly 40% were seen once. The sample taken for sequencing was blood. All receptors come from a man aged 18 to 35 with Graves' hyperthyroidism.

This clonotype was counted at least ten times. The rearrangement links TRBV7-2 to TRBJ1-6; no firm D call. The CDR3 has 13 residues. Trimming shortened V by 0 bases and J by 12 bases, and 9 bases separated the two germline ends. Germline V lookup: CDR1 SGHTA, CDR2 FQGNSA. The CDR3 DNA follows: TGTGCCAGCAGCTTAGCCCGGAATCGACCCCTCCACTTT. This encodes CASSLARNRPLHF.

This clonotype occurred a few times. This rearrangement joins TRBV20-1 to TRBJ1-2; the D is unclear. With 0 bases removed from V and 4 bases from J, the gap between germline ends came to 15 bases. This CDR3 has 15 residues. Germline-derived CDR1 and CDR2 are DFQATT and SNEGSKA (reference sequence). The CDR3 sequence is CSARDPLRGSYGYTF. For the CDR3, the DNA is TGCAGTGCTAGAGATCCCCTCCGGGGATCCTATGGCTACACCTTC.

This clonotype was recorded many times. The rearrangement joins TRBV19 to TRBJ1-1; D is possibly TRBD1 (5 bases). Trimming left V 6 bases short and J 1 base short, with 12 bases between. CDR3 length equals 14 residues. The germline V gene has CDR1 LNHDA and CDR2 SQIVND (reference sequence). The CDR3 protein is CASSPGRWNTEAFF. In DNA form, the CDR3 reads TGTGCCAGTAGCCCAGGGAGGTGGAACACTGAAGCTTTCTTT. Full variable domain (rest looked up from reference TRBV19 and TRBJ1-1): DGGITQSPKYLFRKEGQNVTLSCEQNLNHDAMYWYRQDPGQGLRLIYYSQIVNDFQKGDIAEGYSVSREKKESFPLTVTSAQKNPTAFYLCASSPGRWNTEAFFGQGTRLTVV.

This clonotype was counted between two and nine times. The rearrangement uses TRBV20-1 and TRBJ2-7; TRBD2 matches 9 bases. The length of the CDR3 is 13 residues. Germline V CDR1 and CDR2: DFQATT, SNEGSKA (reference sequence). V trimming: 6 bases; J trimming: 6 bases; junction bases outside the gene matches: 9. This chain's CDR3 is CSAPAGGPLEQYF. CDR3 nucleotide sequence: TGCAGTGCCCCCGCGGGGGGGCCTCTCGAGCAGTACTTC.

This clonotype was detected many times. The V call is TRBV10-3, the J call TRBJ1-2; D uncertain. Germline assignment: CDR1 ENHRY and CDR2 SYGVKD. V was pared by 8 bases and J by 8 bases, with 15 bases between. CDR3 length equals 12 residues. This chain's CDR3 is CAIGTGGEGYTF. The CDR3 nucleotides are TGTGCCATCGGCACTGGCGGAGAGGGCTACACCTTC.

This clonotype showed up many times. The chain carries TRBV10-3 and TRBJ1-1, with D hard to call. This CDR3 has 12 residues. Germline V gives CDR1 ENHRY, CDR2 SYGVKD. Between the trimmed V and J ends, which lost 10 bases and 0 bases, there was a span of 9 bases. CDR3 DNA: TGTGCCACTGCAGCACTGAACACTGAAGCTTTCTTT. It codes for CATAALNTEAFF.